The clone carrying this T cell receptor (beta chain) came up a few times. What it binds is not known. These data are taken from a study of cytomegalovirus exposure and HLA in healthy donors. Study context: The study's early data release held around 85 million unique TCRs from HLA-typed donors. Broader study findings: For cytomegalovirus status, the classifier reportedly gave diagnoses with high specificity and sensitivity.

PCR was performed using 60 Vbeta and 13 Jbeta primers. TCRdb keeps only in-frame clones here, not all; method: immunoSEQ multiplex PCR. The table has 150,000 to 200,000 clones, more than 80% seen once. The trim removed 6 bases at V and 7 bases at J, leaving 2 bases unmatched. The CDR3 loop spans 11 amino acids. Germline assignment: CDR1 SQVTM and CDR2 ANQGSEA. Sequenced material: PBMCs. The TCR comes from a woman younger than 30 in good health and CMV-seropositive. The chain employs TRBV29-1 and TRBJ2-1; 8 positions match TRBD1. The CDR3 nucleotides are TGCAGCGTCCGACAGGGGAATGAGCAGTTCTTC. Its translation is CSVRQGNEQFF.